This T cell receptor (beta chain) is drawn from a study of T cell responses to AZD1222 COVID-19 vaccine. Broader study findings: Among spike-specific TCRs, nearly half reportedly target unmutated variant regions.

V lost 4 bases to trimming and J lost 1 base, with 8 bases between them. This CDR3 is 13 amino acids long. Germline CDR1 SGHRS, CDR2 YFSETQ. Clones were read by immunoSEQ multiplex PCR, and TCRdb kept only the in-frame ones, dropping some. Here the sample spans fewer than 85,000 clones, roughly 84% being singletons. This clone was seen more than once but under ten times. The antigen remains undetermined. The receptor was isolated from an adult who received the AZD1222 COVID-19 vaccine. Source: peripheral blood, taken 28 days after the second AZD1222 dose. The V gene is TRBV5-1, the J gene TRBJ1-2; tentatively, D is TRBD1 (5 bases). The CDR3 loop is CASSGDGNYGYTF. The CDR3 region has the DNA TGCGCCAGCAGCGGGGACGGTAACTATGGCTACACCTTC.